One sample yielded the 18 T cell receptor beta chains listed below, sequenced in a study of sequential checkpoint blockade in melanoma. Libraries were prepared by immunoSEQ multiplex PCR; TCRdb keeps only in-frame clonotypes and omits some of them. The repertoire consists of approximately 21,000 clones, with around 80% occurring once and the leading ten covering about a tenth. Treatment of the sample: randomized to nivolumab then ipilimumab (arm A) or the reverse (arm B). The specimen was CD8+ T cells sorted from blood (inferred from file names), collected from a patient given nivolumab and ipilimumab in sequence. These receptors were collected from a human donor with melanoma.

The chain combines TRBV5-1 with TRBJ2-3, with 8 nucleotides matching TRBD1. Losses at the gene ends were 4 bases for V and 9 bases for J; bases not matched to a gene: 13. Germline CDR1 SGHRS, CDR2 YFSETQ. The CDR3 length is 15 residues. Here the CDR3 DNA reads TGCGCCAGCAGCGCCGGACAGGGCGAAGGGGAGACGCAGTATTTT. This sequence encodes CASSAGQGEGETQYF.

The gene calls are TRBV11-2 and TRBJ2-1, with TRBD2 identical over 8 bases. Germline V gives CDR1 SGHAT, CDR2 FQNNGV. Trimming took 1 base from V and 0 from J; bases not matched to a gene: 11. The CDR3 is 19 amino acids. CDR3 DNA sequence: TGTGCCAGCAGCTTAGCCGGTGTCAGCGGGAGTCCCTCCTACAATGAGCAGTTCTTC. Amino acids: CASSLAGVSGSPSYNEQFF.

The gene calls are TRBV25-1 and TRBJ2-5; D might be TRBD2 (7 bases). The CDR3 contains 12 residues. Trimming took 8 bases from V and 5 from J, leaving 12 bases between them. From germline, CDR1 is MGHDK and CDR2 SYGVNS. In DNA, the CDR3 is TGTGCCAGCGGGGGGGCCGTGGAGACCCAGTACTTC. It codes for CASGGAVETQYF.

V and J are TRBV6-1 and TRBJ2-7; maybe TRBD2 (7 bases). The CDR3 runs 15 residues. Trimming took 3 bases from V and 3 from J, leaving 15 bases between them. CDR1 and CDR2 (germline): MNHNS, SASEGT. CDR3 loop: CASSDRRGRFYEQYF. Here the CDR3 DNA reads TGTGCCAGCAGTGATAGGCGGGGGCGCTTCTACGAGCAGTACTTC.

The gene calls are TRBV18 and TRBJ2-1; D remains unclear. V was shortened by 0 bases and J by 9 bases, with 12 bases between the two germline ends. Per the germline V gene, CDR1 is KGHSH and CDR2 is LQKENI. CDR3 length: 14 residues. The CDR3 nucleotides read TGTGCCAGCTCACCACCTGAACCCGCCGGTGAGCAGTTCTTC. Protein sequence: CASSPPEPAGEQFF. Combining the CDR3 with reference TRBV18 and TRBJ2-1 gives the whole variable domain NAGVMQNPRHLVRRRGQEARLRCSPMKGHSHVYWYRQLPEEGLKFMVYLQKENIIDESGMPKERFSAEFPKEGPSILRIQQVVRGDSAAYFCASSPPEPAGEQFFGPGTRLTVL.

This clone has just one count. V is TRBV10-2 and J is TRBJ1-5; D remains ambiguous. Germline V gene sequence: CDR1 WSHSY, CDR2 SAAADI. Deletions cut 2 bases from V and 5 bases from J, with 13 bases between. The CDR3 sequence is 15 residues long. The CDR3 here is CASSEGRTRYQPQHF. CDR3 bases: TGCGCCAGCAGTGAGGGCAGAACCCGTTATCAGCCCCAGCATTTT.

J is TRBJ2-7 and V is TRBV4-3; 8 bases match TRBD1. The germline V gene encodes CDR1 LGHNA and CDR2 YSLEER. This CDR3 contains 14 residues. The J segment lost 5 bases and the V segment lost 4 bases, leaving 7 bases of the junction unmatched. CDR3 sequence: CASSPGGGGDEQYF. In nucleotides, the CDR3 is TGCGCCAGCAGCCCAGGGGGCGGAGGGGACGAGCAGTACTTC.

This rearrangement joins TRBV23-1 to TRBJ2-2, with D perhaps TRBD2 (5 bases). TRBV23-1 is treated as an ORF (open reading frame) with a function not yet certain. Trimming cost V 6 bases and J 3 bases, with 23 bases left between them. The CDR3 sequence is 18 residues long. The chain's CDR3 is CASRKDCQHPPDTGELFF. CDR3 in DNA: TGCGCCAGCAGGAAGGACTGTCAACATCCACCCGACACCGGGGAGCTGTTTTTT.

This clone has a handful of counts. The V call is TRBV15, the J call TRBJ1-2; D is perhaps TRBD1 (5 bases). Trimming took 3 bases from V and 9 from J, leaving 17 bases between them. The CDR3 loop spans 14 amino acids. Germline CDR1 and CDR2: LNHNV and YYDKDF (reference sequence). The CDR3 loop reads CATSSRTTGVSYTF. In DNA form, the CDR3 reads TGTGCCACCAGCAGCCGGACTACAGGCGTGAGCTACACCTTC.

This clone showed up just a few times. The V gene is TRBV6-6, the J gene TRBJ1-2; tentative D call: TRBD1 (6 bases). With 0 bases removed from V and 0 bases from J, the gap between germline ends came to 8 bases. This CDR3 is 15 amino acids long. Germline V gives CDR1 MNHNY, CDR2 SVGAGI (reference sequence). CDR3 bases: TGTGCCAGCAGTTACTCGGACAGAGCTAACTATGGCTACACCTTC. Translated: CASSYSDRANYGYTF.

The CDR3 here is CASSLLGTIIPHEQYF. CDR3 bases: TGTGCCAGCAGTTTATTGGGGACTATTATTCCCCACGAGCAGTACTTC. The chain links TRBV27 to TRBJ2-7; the match to TRBD2 covers 7 bases. Germline values: CDR1 MNHEY, CDR2 SMNVEV (reference sequence). V shed 1 base and J 5 bases; nucleotides not matched to a gene: 11. This CDR3 region has 16 residues.

CDR3 DNA sequence: TGTGCCAGCAGCTTACCCATTACCCTGGGCCCTAGCACAGATACGCAGTATTTT. Translated: CASSLPITLGPSTDTQYF. The chain carries TRBV7-9 and TRBJ2-3; D is undetermined. Germline V gene lookup returns CDR1 SEHNR and CDR2 FQNEAQ (reference sequence). The CDR3 is made up of 18 amino acids. The ends were cut back, 2 bases at V and 0 bases at J, with 18 bases in the middle.

V is TRBV5-4 and J is TRBJ1-2; 7 bases align to TRBD1. The J segment lost 6 bases and the V segment lost 4 bases, leaving 12 bases of the junction unmatched. The germline CDR1 and CDR2 sequences are SGHNT and YYREEE (reference sequence). The CDR3 totals 15 residues. The DNA of the CDR3 is TGTGCCAGCAGCCTGATACCGGGACAGCTACATGGCTACACCTTC. Its translation: CASSLIPGQLHGYTF.

The rearrangement uses TRBV7-6 and TRBJ1-3, with 7 bases lining up with TRBD1. Germline-derived CDR1 and CDR2 are SGHVS and FNYEAQ. The V segment lost 0 bases and the J segment 0 bases; nucleotides outside the gene matches: 14. This CDR3 spans 20 amino acids. The CDR3 nucleotides are TGTGCCAGCAGCTTAGCCACAGGGGCCAAACCCCTTAGCTCTGGAAACACCATATATTTT. This translates into CASSLATGAKPLSSGNTIYF.

This rearrangement joins TRBV6-1 to TRBJ2-1, with a tentative D call TRBD2 (7 bases). V was clipped by 5 bases and J by 12 bases, with 23 bases between them. The CDR3 totals 15 residues. Per germline, CDR1 MNHNS and CDR2 SASEGT. CDR3 DNA sequence: TGTGCCAGCAGTTCCCGACAGGAGATGTGGGGGGGGCAGTTCTTC. Encoded protein: CASSSRQEMWGGQFF.

Only one count was recorded for this clone. The chain employs TRBV27 and TRBJ2-1; 11 positions match TRBD2. Germline V gives CDR1 MNHEY, CDR2 SMNVEV (reference sequence). J gave up 6 bases and V 6 bases, and 7 bases lay outside the gene matches. The CDR3 is 15 residues long. CDR3 bases: TGTGCCAGCAGCACCGGGACTAGCGGCCTCAATGAGCAGTTCTTC. Protein: CASSTGTSGLNEQFF.

The chain recombines TRBV28 with TRBJ1-2; D is undetermined. Germline values: CDR1 MDHEN, CDR2 SYDVKM. The CDR3 consists of 13 residues. The V end was cut by 3 bases, the J end by 4 bases, with 9 bases between. This CDR3 is CASSLEAAYGYTF. Here the CDR3 DNA reads TGTGCCAGCAGTTTGGAGGCCGCCTATGGCTACACCTTC.

The chain has TRBV5-6 and TRBJ2-7; TRBD1 matches at 11 bases. Germline-derived CDR1 and CDR2 are SGHDT and YYEEEE. V gave up 4 bases and J gave up 3 bases; unmatched junction bases: 12. The CDR3 has 17 residues. CDR3: CASSRPRTGGPDYEQYF. The CDR3 DNA is TGTGCCAGCAGCCGTCCTCGGACAGGGGGCCCTGACTACGAGCAGTACTTC.